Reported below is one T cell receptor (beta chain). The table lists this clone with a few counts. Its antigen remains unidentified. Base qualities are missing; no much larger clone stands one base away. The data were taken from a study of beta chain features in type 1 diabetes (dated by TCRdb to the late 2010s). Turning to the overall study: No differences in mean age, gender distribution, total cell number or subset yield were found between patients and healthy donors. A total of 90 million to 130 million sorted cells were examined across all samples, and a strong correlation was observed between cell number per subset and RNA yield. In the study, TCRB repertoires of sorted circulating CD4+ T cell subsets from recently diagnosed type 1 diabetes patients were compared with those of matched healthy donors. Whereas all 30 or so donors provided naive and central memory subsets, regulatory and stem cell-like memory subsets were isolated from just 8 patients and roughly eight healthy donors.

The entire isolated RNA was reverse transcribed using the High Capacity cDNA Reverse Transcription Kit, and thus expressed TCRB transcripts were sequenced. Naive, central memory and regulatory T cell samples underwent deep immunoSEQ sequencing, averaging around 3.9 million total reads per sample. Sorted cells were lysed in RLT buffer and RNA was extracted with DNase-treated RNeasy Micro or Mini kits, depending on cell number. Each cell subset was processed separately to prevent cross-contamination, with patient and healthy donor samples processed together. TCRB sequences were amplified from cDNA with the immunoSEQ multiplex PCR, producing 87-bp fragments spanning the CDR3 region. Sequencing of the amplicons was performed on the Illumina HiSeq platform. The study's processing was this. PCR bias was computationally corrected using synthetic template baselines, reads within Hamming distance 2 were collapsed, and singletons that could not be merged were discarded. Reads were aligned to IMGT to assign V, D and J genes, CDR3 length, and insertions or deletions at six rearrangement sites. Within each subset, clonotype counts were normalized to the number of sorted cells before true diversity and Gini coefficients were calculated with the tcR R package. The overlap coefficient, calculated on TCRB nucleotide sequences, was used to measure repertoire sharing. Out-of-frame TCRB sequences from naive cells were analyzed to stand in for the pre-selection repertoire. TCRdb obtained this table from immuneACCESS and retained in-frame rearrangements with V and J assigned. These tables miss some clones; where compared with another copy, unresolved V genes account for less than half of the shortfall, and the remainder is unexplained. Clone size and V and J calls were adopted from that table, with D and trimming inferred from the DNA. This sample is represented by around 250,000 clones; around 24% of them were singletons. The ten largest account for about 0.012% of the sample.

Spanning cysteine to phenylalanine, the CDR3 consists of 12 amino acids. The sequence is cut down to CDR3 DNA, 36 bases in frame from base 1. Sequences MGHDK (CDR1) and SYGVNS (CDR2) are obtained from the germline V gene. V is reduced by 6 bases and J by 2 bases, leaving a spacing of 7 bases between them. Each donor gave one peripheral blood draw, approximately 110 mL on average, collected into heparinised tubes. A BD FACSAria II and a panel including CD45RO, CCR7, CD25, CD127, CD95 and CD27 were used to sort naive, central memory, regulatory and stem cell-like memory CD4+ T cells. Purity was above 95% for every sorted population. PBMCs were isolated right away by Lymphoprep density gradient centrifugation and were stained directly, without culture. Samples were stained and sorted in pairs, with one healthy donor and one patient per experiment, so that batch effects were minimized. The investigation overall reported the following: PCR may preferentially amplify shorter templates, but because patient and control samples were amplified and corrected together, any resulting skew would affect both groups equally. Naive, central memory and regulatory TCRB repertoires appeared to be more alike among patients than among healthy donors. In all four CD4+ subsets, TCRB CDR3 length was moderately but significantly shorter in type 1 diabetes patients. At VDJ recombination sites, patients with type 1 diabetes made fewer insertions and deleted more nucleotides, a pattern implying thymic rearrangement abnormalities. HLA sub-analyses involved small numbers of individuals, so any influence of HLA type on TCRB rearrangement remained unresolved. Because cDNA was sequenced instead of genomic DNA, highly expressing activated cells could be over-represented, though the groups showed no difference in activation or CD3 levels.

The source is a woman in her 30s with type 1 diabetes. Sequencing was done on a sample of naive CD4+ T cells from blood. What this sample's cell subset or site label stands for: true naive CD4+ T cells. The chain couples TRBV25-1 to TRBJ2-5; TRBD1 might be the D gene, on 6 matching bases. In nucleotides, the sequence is TGTGCCAGCAGGGGACATCAAGAGACCCAGTACTTC. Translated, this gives CASRGHQETQYF.